These 23 T cell receptor beta chains originate from one sample sequenced in a study of regulatory T cells in long-lasting Graves disease. Time point reported: persistent/refractory GD, antithyroid drugs over 5 years with positive TRAb. Following extraction of RNA from PBMCs, that RNA was used to make the TCR library. Through Arm-PCR of CDR3 regions and iRepertoire HTBI primers, TCR beta libraries were built. TCRdb reprocessed the multiplex PCR reads with MiXCR, giving one entry per CDR3 protein. The sample records a few hundred thousand distinct CDR3 sequences, about a quarter being singletons. The specimen was peripheral blood mononuclear cells (PBMCs), collected when the disease was refractory, from a patient treated with antithyroid drugs. The receptors here all came from a female donor with Graves disease.

Many counts were recorded for this clonotype. The chain combines TRBV2 with TRBJ2-4; TRBD1 is a possible D gene (6 bases). Germline loops: CDR1 SNHLY, CDR2 FYNNEI. V was cut by 2 bases and J by 10 bases, with 6 bases left in between. The length of the CDR3 is 11 residues. The CDR3 spells CASSERGIQYF. CDR3 in DNA: TGTGCCAGCAGTGAAAGGGGGATTCAGTACTTC.

This chain uses TRBV5-1 with TRBJ2-1; 7 positions match TRBD2. The CDR3 contains 15 residues. V shed 6 bases, J shed 6 bases, and the junction held 12 bases outside the gene matches. Looked up from germline, CDR1 is SGHRS and CDR2 is YFSETQ. CDR3 sequence reads: CASTGLEANLNEQFF. CDR3 bases: TGCGCCAGCACCGGACTAGAGGCCAACCTCAATGAGCAGTTCTTC.

This clonotype was recorded at least ten times. This sequence joins TRBV15 and TRBJ2-7, with 7 positions matching TRBD2. V shed 0 bases and J 3 bases; nucleotides not matched to a gene: 2. CDR3 size: 14 residues. From germline, CDR1 is LNHNV and CDR2 YYDKDF (reference sequence). The CDR3 DNA reads TGTGCCACCAGCAGAGATTGGGGGGGCTACGAGCAGTACTTC. Translating gives CATSRDWGGYEQYF.

The gene calls are TRBV5-5 and TRBJ1-2; D is unclear. The germline gives CDR1 SGHKS, CDR2 YYEKEE (reference sequence). This CDR3 has 13 residues. Trimming cost V 4 bases and J 4 bases, with 11 bases left between them. In DNA, the CDR3 is TGTGCCAGCAGCCTACAGCCTGCCTATGGCTACACCTTC. This sequence encodes CASSLQPAYGYTF.

This clonotype was observed many times. This rearrangement joins TRBV7-2 to TRBJ2-7; D possibly corresponds to TRBD1 (6 bases). Germline lookup yields CDR1 SGHTA and CDR2 FQGNSA. The CDR3 is 15 residues long. Trimming removed 5 bases at V and 1 base at J, with 15 bases between. In nucleotides, the CDR3 is TGTGCCAGCAGCCCCCAGACAGGCCAGTCCTACGAGCAGTACTTC. This encodes CASSPQTGQSYEQYF.

This clonotype was recorded once. Just one base apart from a much larger clone, this may be a read error. The rearrangement joins TRBV20-1 to TRBJ2-2, with D possibly being TRBD2 (5 bases). The germline CDR1 and CDR2 sequences are DFQATT and SNEGSKA (reference sequence). The CDR3 has 14 amino acids. The CDR3 DNA reads TGCAGTGCTAGTAAGCGATCGAACACCGGGGAGCTGCTTTTT. Its translation: CSASKRSNTGELLF.

This clonotype turned up a few times. The chain recombines TRBV20-1 with TRBJ1-5; the D is unclear. CDR3 length: 15 residues. The germline gives CDR1 DFQATT, CDR2 SNEGSKA (reference sequence). The V end was cut by 1 base, the J end by 4 bases, with 14 bases between. CDR3 region: CSARGVTRGNQPQHF. The CDR3 nucleotides read TGCAGTGCTAGAGGGGTCACCCGTGGGAATCAGCCCCAGCATTTT.

J is TRBJ2-7 and V is TRBV6-1; 13 nucleotides match TRBD2. V dropped 1 base and J dropped 3; count of bases not matched to a gene: 6. Germline V gene data show CDR1 as MNHNS and CDR2 as SASEGT. The CDR3 is made up of 17 amino acids. As DNA, the CDR3 is TGTGCCAGCAGTGAAGGTGGACTAGCGGGAGTGGACTACGAGCAGTACTTC. Protein sequence: CASSEGGLAGVDYEQYF.

This clonotype was picked up a small number of times. The chain has TRBV5-6 and TRBJ2-5; D remains unclear. V lost 4 bases to trimming and J lost 2 bases, with 15 bases between them. Per germline, CDR1 SGHDT and CDR2 YYEEEE. There are 15 residues in the CDR3. CDR3 protein: CASSGNSGFQETQYF. CDR3 DNA sequence: TGTGCCAGCAGCGGAAACTCAGGATTTCAAGAGACCCAGTACTTC.

This clonotype was seen ten or more times. The genes are TRBV4-3 and TRBJ2-7; 9 positions agree with TRBD2. The J segment lost 6 bases and the V segment lost 0 bases, leaving 9 bases of the junction unmatched. The CDR3 totals 16 residues. Germline CDR1 is LGHNA and CDR2 is YSLEER. The CDR3 DNA reads TGCGCCAGCAGCCAAGATGTGGCGGGGGGGGCTTCCGAGCAGTACTTC. It encodes CASSQDVAGGASEQYF.

This clonotype was observed a few times. The gene calls are TRBV7-9 and TRBJ2-7, with D possibly matching TRBD1 (6 bases). Germline V gives CDR1 SEHNR, CDR2 FQNEAQ (reference sequence). V lost 1 base to trimming and J lost 5 bases, with 12 bases between them. The CDR3 spans 14 residues. This chain's CDR3 is CASSLEQGVNEQYF. The CDR3 coding sequence is TGTGCCAGCAGCTTAGAACAGGGAGTCAACGAGCAGTACTTC.

This clonotype was found many times. The chain links TRBV28 to TRBJ2-7; D is ambiguous. Germline assignment: CDR1 MDHEN and CDR2 SYDVKM. This CDR3 spans 14 amino acids. V was trimmed by 7 bases and J by 2 bases, leaving 15 bases between them. CDR3 region: CASTLIGTTYEQYF. CDR3 nucleotide sequence: TGTGCCAGCACCTTAATAGGCACAACCTACGAGCAGTACTTC. The complete variable domain, with remaining parts taken from reference TRBV28 and TRBJ2-7, reads DVKVTQSSRYLVKRTGEKVFLECVQDMDHENMFWYRQDPGLGLRLIYFSYDVKMKEKGDIPEGYSVSREKKERFSLILESASTNQTSMYLCASTLIGTTYEQYFGPGTRLTVT.

Ten or more counts support this clonotype. The V call is TRBV27, the J call TRBJ1-1; D remains ambiguous. This CDR3 spans 14 amino acids. Deletions cut 0 bases from V and 7 bases from J, with 12 bases between. Germline CDR1 is MNHEY and CDR2 is SMNVEV (reference sequence). Here the CDR3 DNA reads TGTGCCAGCAGTTTATCTAAAGGAAGGGTTGAAGCTTTCTTT. Translation: CASSLSKGRVEAFF.

This clonotype showed up many times. The genes are TRBV28 and TRBJ2-5; 9 bases line up with TRBD1. CDR3 length: 15 residues. CDR1 is MDHEN and CDR2 is SYDVKM in the germline V gene. With V trimmed by 7 bases and J by 4 bases, 10 bases remained unmatched. CDR3 sequence (DNA): TGTGCCAGCACCACCCTGGGGACAGGGAGAGAGACCCAGTACTTC. This translates into CASTTLGTGRETQYF.

Ten or more counts support this clonotype. J is TRBJ2-5 and V is TRBV7-2; the match to TRBD2 covers 7 bases. The V gene end was trimmed by 4 bases and the J gene end by 1 base; junction bases not matched to a gene: 9. In germline, CDR1 is SGHTA, CDR2 FQGNSA. This CDR3 spans 16 amino acids. The CDR3 sequence is CASSSRFSSGQETQYF. The CDR3 DNA reads TGTGCCAGCAGCTCCCGATTTTCTAGCGGCCAAGAGACCCAGTACTTC.

Ten or more counts support this clonotype. As DNA, the CDR3 is TGTGCCACCAGTGATCCAGATCAGCCCCAGCATTTT. Protein: CATSDPDQPQHF. The rearrangement joins TRBV24-1 to TRBJ1-5; D unresolved. This CDR3 is 12 amino acids long. V shed 3 bases and J shed 5 bases, with 4 bases lying between them. Germline V lookup: CDR1 KGHDR, CDR2 SFDVKD.

This clonotype was seen many times. This CDR3 is CSAKTGSPQPQHF. CDR3 DNA sequence: TGCAGTGCGAAAACAGGGAGCCCTCAGCCCCAGCATTTT. The chain has TRBV20-1 and TRBJ1-5; possibly TRBD1 for D (6 bases). This CDR3 is built from 13 residues. Germline V gene data show CDR1 as DFQATT and CDR2 as SNEGSKA (reference sequence). The V end lost 6 bases, the J end lost 6 bases, and 15 bases lay between the germline ends.

This clonotype was detected ten times or more. The chain links TRBV12-3 or TRBV12-4 to TRBJ2-5, with 10 bases that match TRBD2. The trim removed 5 bases at V and 4 bases at J, leaving 1 base unmatched. This CDR3 region has 13 residues. The CDR3: CASSPSGRETQYF. The CDR3 bases are TGTGCCAGCAGTCCTAGCGGGAGAGAGACCCAGTACTTC.

The J gene is TRBJ2-6, the V gene TRBV5-1, with 8 bases lining up with TRBD1. Per germline, CDR1 SGHRS and CDR2 YFSETQ. This CDR3 region has 18 residues. With 3 bases clipped from V and 0 bases from J, the junction kept 8 bases outside the gene matches. For the CDR3, the DNA is TGCGCCAGCAGCTATTTAGGGACAGGAAACTCTGGGGCCAACGTCCTGACTTTC. Its protein is CASSYLGTGNSGANVLTF.

The V call is TRBV6-5, the J call TRBJ1-3; D is unclear. CDR1 is MNHEY, CDR2 SVGAGI, per germline. The CDR3 spans 16 residues. Trimming removed 0 bases at V and 2 bases at J, with 11 bases between. The chain's CDR3 is CASSYSVVLTGNTIYF. The CDR3 DNA sequence: TGTGCCAGCAGTTACTCTGTGGTTCTCACTGGAAACACCATATATTTT.

The chain is built from TRBV7-2 and TRBJ2-2, with D uncertain. Germline assignment: CDR1 SGHTA and CDR2 FQGNSA. The germline V and J ends were trimmed by 6 bases and 8 bases, with 7 bases remaining between them. CDR3 length equals 11 residues. The CDR3 nucleotides read TGTGCCAGCAGTCACTCGGGGGAGCTGTTTTTT. Translating it yields CASSHSGELFF.

This clonotype was observed at least ten times. The V and J genes are TRBV2 and TRBJ2-7; D is uncertain. Trimming took 10 bases from V and 2 from J, leaving 18 bases between them. The CDR3 is made up of 14 amino acids. From germline, CDR1 is SNHLY and CDR2 FYNNEI. The CDR3 protein is CATAESPATYEQYF. CDR3 nucleotide sequence: TGTGCCACCGCAGAGTCCCCCGCCACCTACGAGCAGTACTTC.

A remark on this clonotype: Lacking the conserved final phenylalanine or tryptophan, this CDR3 likely reflects a read error. The chain recombines TRBV11-2 with TRBJ1-6, with D possibly matching TRBD1 (6 bases). The germline V and J ends were trimmed by 0 bases and 0 bases, with 6 bases remaining between them. This CDR3 is built from 16 residues. The V gene's germline CDR1 is SGHAT and CDR2 FQNNGV. The CDR3 loop reads CASSLEGGSYNSPLHL. The CDR3 DNA reads as TGTGCCAGCAGCTTAGAAGGGGGCTCCTATAATTCACCCCTCCACTTG.